These 13 T cell receptor beta chains share one sample of origin, sequenced in a study of shared clonotypes between healthy human individuals. CD8 cells classed as naive were CD45RO-negative and positively selected for CCR7, excluding terminally differentiated effector memory CD45RA+ cells. Repertoires were generated with immunoSEQ multiplex PCR, while TCRdb's copy carries only in-frame clones and drops some. The sample records millions of clones, less than 95% being singletons. Material for sequencing was naive CD8+ T cells sorted from blood. The receptors were sampled from a man aged 18 to 35 in good health.

The chain couples TRBV10-2 to TRBJ2-7; TRBD1 is a possible D gene (6 bases). Per germline, CDR1 WSHSY and CDR2 SAAADI. With 7 bases removed from V and 4 bases from J, the gap between germline ends came to 17 bases. The CDR3 length is 14 residues. CDR3 residues: CASTPTGIGYEQYF. DNA of the CDR3: TGCGCCAGCACCCCAACAGGGATAGGGTACGAGCAGTACTTC.

The genes are TRBV6-6 and TRBJ2-3, with D possibly matching TRBD1 (6 bases). The CDR3 sequence is 13 residues long. V lost 6 bases and J 3 bases, leaving 10 bases between the germline ends. CDR1 and CDR2 from the germline V gene are MNHNY and SVGAGI (reference sequence). The CDR3 nucleotides read TGTGCCAGCAGCCAGGACAGAACAGATACGCAGTATTTT. Its translation: CASSQDRTDTQYF.

This clone appeared once. The chain is built from TRBV4-3 and TRBJ1-3; D may be TRBD1 (6 bases). Germline values: CDR1 LGHNA, CDR2 YSLEER. The CDR3 runs 16 residues. V dropped 0 bases and J dropped 8 bases, with 17 bases sitting between them. The CDR3: CASSQDSTPGADTIYF. CDR3 nucleotides: TGCGCCAGCAGCCAAGATTCCACGCCAGGGGCGGACACCATATATTTT.

Remarks on this clone: Other nucleotide sequences in the sample specify the same CDR3. The chain carries TRBV6-6 and TRBJ2-7, with TRBD1 as a possible D gene (6 bases). The CDR3 runs 14 residues. V shed 2 bases and J shed 2 bases, with 10 bases lying between them. Germline V gives CDR1 MNHNY, CDR2 SVGAGI (reference sequence). CDR3 residues: CASSYGGQTYEQYF. In nucleotides, the CDR3 is TGTGCCAGCAGTTACGGAGGACAGACCTACGAGCAGTACTTC.

The chain recombines TRBV18 with TRBJ2-1; D unclear. The V gene lost 0 bases and the J gene lost 7 bases, with 10 bases spanning the gap. Germline CDR1 KGHSH, CDR2 LQKENI. The CDR3 is made up of 14 amino acids. CDR3 residues: CASSPPINDNEQFF. For the CDR3, the DNA is TGTGCCAGCTCACCACCAATTAATGATAATGAGCAGTTCTTC.

The CDR3 DNA reads TGTGCCAGCAGCTTAAGGCGAGGATTACCGGATAGCAATCAGCCCCAGCATTTT. This encodes CASSLRRGLPDSNQPQHF. This rearrangement joins TRBV7-9 to TRBJ1-5; no firm D call. Germline V gives CDR1 SEHNR, CDR2 FQNEAQ (reference sequence). This CDR3 is built from 18 residues. The V end lost 2 bases, the J end lost 0 bases, and 17 bases lay between the germline ends.

The genes are TRBV5-1 and TRBJ1-1, with 10 bases matching TRBD1. The J segment lost 2 bases and the V segment lost 1 base, leaving 8 bases of the junction unmatched. The germline V gene encodes CDR1 SGHRS and CDR2 YFSETQ. The CDR3 consists of 17 residues. The CDR3, as DNA: TGCGCCAGCAGCTTGACGATCGGGACAGGGGTAAACACTGAAGCTTTCTTT. It specifies CASSLTIGTGVNTEAFF.

This chain links TRBV6-1 with TRBJ1-4, with D unresolved. V shed 2 bases and J shed 6 bases, with 10 bases lying between them. There are 14 residues in the CDR3. Germline V lookup: CDR1 MNHNS, CDR2 SASEGT. The CDR3 loop reads CASSERWEDEKLFF. The CDR3 DNA reads as TGTGCCAGCAGTGAACGCTGGGAGGATGAAAAACTGTTTTTT.

This chain joins TRBV6-5 and TRBJ2-1, with D tentatively TRBD2 (6 bases). The CDR3 contains 13 residues. The V gene lost 4 bases and the J gene lost 9 bases, with 13 bases spanning the gap. Germline V gives CDR1 MNHEY, CDR2 SVGAGI. CDR3 residues: CASSFSSGLEQFF. DNA of the CDR3: TGTGCCAGCAGTTTCTCAAGCGGGCTTGAGCAGTTCTTC.

The rearrangement joins TRBV7-9 to TRBJ1-1; D is undetermined. V dropped 0 bases and J dropped 3 bases, with 11 bases sitting between them. CDR3 length: 15 residues. CDR1 and CDR2 (germline): SEHNR, FQNEAQ (reference sequence). CDR3 nucleotides: TGTGCCAGCAGCTTAGCCGGGAATGCGGACACTGAAGCTTTCTTT. Amino acid sequence: CASSLAGNADTEAFF.

A remark on this clone: The same CDR3 arises from other DNA sequences in this sample as well. The chain recombines TRBV6-1 with TRBJ2-7, with D uncertain. This CDR3 is built from 12 residues. The V gene lost 3 bases and the J gene lost 1 base, with 4 bases spanning the gap. Per the germline V gene, CDR1 is MNHNS and CDR2 is SASEGT. CDR3 loop: CASSDGSYEQYF. The CDR3 DNA is TGTGCCAGCAGTGATGGATCCTACGAGCAGTACTTC.

The chain uses TRBV21-1 and TRBJ2-7; the tabulated D call, TRBD2, remains unverified against the DNA. TRBV21-1 is recorded as a pseudogene. The CDR3 loop spans 14 amino acids. Written as DNA, the CDR3 is TGTGCCAGCAGTGGTACTAGCGAAGACTACGAGCAGTACTTC. Residues: CASSGTSEDYEQYF.

The chain combines TRBV11-2 with TRBJ2-1, with 10 bases aligning to TRBD2. The CDR3 is 15 residues long. Per germline, CDR1 SGHAT and CDR2 FQNNGV. The ends lost 3 bases at V and 2 bases at J; junction bases unmatched: 1. CDR3: CASSFGLAAYNEQFF. The CDR3 region has the DNA TGTGCCAGCAGCTTTGGACTAGCGGCCTACAATGAGCAGTTCTTC.